This T cell receptor (beta chain) derives from a study of human T cells and chemical hapten exposure. Overall study findings and caveats: Expanded TCRs showed more large CDR3 clusters than pre-sensitization or healthy control sets.

As for time point: patch test 2, 6 weeks after DPC sensitization. Treatment denoted: therapeutic diphenylcyclopropenone sensitization with weekly scalp DPC. Blood draws came before every patch-test application. In regard to this clonotype: Its antigen is still unknown.

TCRdb reanalysed the RACE reads using MiXCR and keeps one entry per CDR3 protein. The sample has about 70,000 distinct CDR3 sequences, about 9% seen once. Per germline, CDR1 SGHVS and CDR2 FQNEAQ. This CDR3 comprises 16 residues. Between the trimmed V and J ends, which lost 6 bases and 5 bases, there was a span of 21 bases. The genes are TRBV7-8 and TRBJ2-3; TRBD2 is a possible D gene (5 bases). This specimen was whole blood, taken in connection with sensitization to the hapten diphenylcyclopropenone (DPC). This TCR was sampled from a woman in her forties or fifties with alopecia areata. Some clones in this sample may be carry-over from other donors' samples. The CDR3 sequence: CASSPQRTVLQDTQYF. In nucleotides, the CDR3 is TGTGCCAGCAGTCCACAGCGGACGGTGCTCCAAGATACGCAGTATTTT.